The rows below give T cell receptor beta chains drawn from one sample of a study of PD-L1 blockade in urothelial cancer. Sequencing used immunoSEQ multiplex PCR; TCRdb keeps in-frame clones, though not all of them. The sample gives approximately 110,000 clones, 70% to 85% of which show up once; about 2.4% is in the top ten. Sequencing was performed on PBMCs, taken around atezolizumab (anti-PD-L1) treatment. These TCRs come from a man aged 45-60 years with urothelial cancer. Both conserved end residues are part of each CDR3. A D gene is named only where the DNA matches it firmly. The size entry is marked missing in some rows and otherwise reads once, few, many or a size class.

v_gene	abundance	j_gene	d_gene	CDR3nt	CDR3aa
TRBV7-3	.	TRBJ2-2	.	TGTGCCAGCTCTTTGGGGGGAGACACCGGGGAGCTGTTTTTT	CASSLGGDTGELFF
TRBV28	.	TRBJ1-5	TRBD1	TGTGCCAGCAGTTCTCCGGGACAGGGGATTAATCAGCCCCAGCATTTT	CASSSPGQGINQPQHF
TRBV15	once	TRBJ1-2	TRBD1	TGTGCCACCAGCAGAGGTCAGGGGGGCTATGGCTACACCTTC	CATSRGQGGYGYTF
TRBV6-1	.	TRBJ2-2	.	TGTGCCAGCAGGGAAGCAGGGAGAAACACCGGGGAGCTGTTTTTT	CASREAGRNTGELFF
TRBV27	.	TRBJ1-6	.	TGTGCCAGCAGTCGGACCCCAGGGGCGGATTCACCCCTCCACTTT	CASSRTPGADSPLHF
TRBV15	medium-sized	TRBJ1-1	.	TGTGCCACCAGCGCGGACAGATACACTGAAGCTTTCTTT	CATSADRYTEAFF
TRBV5-1	.	TRBJ2-1	.	TGCGCCAGCAGCTTGCGGGCGACAGCATACAATGAGCAGTTCTTC	CASSLRATAYNEQFF
TRBV28	.	TRBJ2-5	TRBD2	TGTGCCAGCACCGGACTAGTTCGAGAGACCCAGTACTTC	CASTGLVRETQYF
TRBV11-3	.	TRBJ2-7	.	TGTGCCAGCAGCGACGACAGCTCCTACGAGCAGTACTTC	CASSDDSSYEQYF
TRBV10-3	.	TRBJ2-1	.	TGTGCCATCAGCGCCGATGACAGAGCCAATGAGCAGTTCTTC	CAISADDRANEQFF
TRBV27	.	TRBJ1-2	.	TGTGCCAGCGGTTATATCGGCAGGGAAAGTGGCTACACCTTC	CASGYIGRESGYTF
TRBV27	.	TRBJ2-5	TRBD1	TGTGCCAGCAGTCCGATAGGAGGACAGGGAGAGACCCAGTACTTC	CASSPIGGQGETQYF
TRBV7-2	many	TRBJ2-5	.	TGTGCCAGCAGCTTATCACCGATTTGGGGAGGAGAGACCCAGTACTTC	CASSLSPIWGGETQYF
TRBV6-1	.	TRBJ2-2	.	TGTGCCGGAAGGAGGGCGAACACCGGGGAGCTGTTTTTT	CAGRRANTGELFF
TRBV10-3	.	TRBJ2-7	TRBD2	TGTGCCATCAGTGTACCGGGAGGGGGCGAGCAGTACTTC	CAISVPGGGEQYF
TRBV5-1	.	TRBJ2-3	TRBD1	TGCGCCAGCAGCGCGGGACAGGACACAGATACGCAGTATTTT	CASSAGQDTDTQYF
TRBV6-1	.	TRBJ1-5	.	TGTGCCAGCAGTGTGGCCGTTTCTCAGCCCCAGCATTTT	CASSVAVSQPQHF
TRBV6-5	.	TRBJ1-1	TRBD1	TGTGCCAGCAGTTACGGTCCGACAGGGCGGACTGAAGCTTTCTTT	CASSYGPTGRTEAFF
TRBV2	.	TRBJ1-5	.	TGTGCCAGCAGTGCAGGGAATCAGCCCCAGCATTTT	CASSAGNQPQHF
TRBV18	.	TRBJ2-1	.	TGTGCCAGCTCATCCGAGGGTTGGGAGCAGTTCTTC	CASSSEGWEQFF
TRBV19	.	TRBJ1-2	TRBD1	TGTGCCAGTAGTAGCCTCGGACAGGCTAACTATGGCTACACCTTC	CASSSLGQANYGYTF
TRBV7-9	.	TRBJ1-3	TRBD1	TGTGCCAGCAGCCACCGGGACAGGGGTCGGACTGGAAACACCATATATTTT	CASSHRDRGRTGNTIYF
TRBV2	.	TRBJ1-1	TRBD1	TGTGCCAGCAGCCTGACAGGGTTCAGAGCTTTCTTT	CASSLTGFRAFF
TRBV2	few	TRBJ2-7	TRBD2	TGTGCCAGCAGTCTGTCGGGACTAGCGGGAGTTCGGGAGTACTTC	CASSLSGLAGVREYF
TRBV28	.	TRBJ2-5	TRBD2	TGTGCCAGCAGTTTATTTGGCGGGAGGGAAGAGACCCAGTACTTC	CASSLFGGREETQYF
TRBV6-5	.	TRBJ1-4	.	TGTGCCAGCAGTTACTCGACCCAGAGGAAACTGTTTTTT	CASSYSTQRKLFF
TRBV4-2	.	TRBJ1-4	TRBD1	TGTGCCAGCAGCCAAGCCCAGGGACAGGGGAATGAAAAACTGTTTTTT	CASSQAQGQGNEKLFF
TRBV28	.	TRBJ1-2	.	TGTGCCAGCAGTCGAAATCGACGGGGTGGCTACACCTTC	CASSRNRRGGYTF
TRBV15	.	TRBJ2-5	.	TGTGCCACCCGAAGGTTAGGCCAAACCCTCGGGGAGACCCAGTACTTC	CATRRLGQTLGETQYF
TRBV30	.	TRBJ2-3	TRBD2	TGTGCCTGGAGTGTACGGGTTCAACGAGCGGGAGCTACGCAGTATTTT	CAWSVRVQRAGATQYF
TRBV28	.	TRBJ2-7	TRBD2	TGTGCCAGCAGTTTACCGCTAGCGGGGACCTACGAGCAGTACTTC	CASSLPLAGTYEQYF
TRBV27	once	TRBJ1-6	.	TGTGCCAGCAGTTTAGGACAGTATAATTCACCCCTCCACTTT	CASSLGQYNSPLHF
TRBV2	.	TRBJ1-6	.	TGTGCCAGCAGAGCACGGACAGACAATAATTCACCCCTCCACTTT	CASRARTDNNSPLHF
TRBV7-6	.	TRBJ2-7	TRBD2	TGTGCCAGCAGCTTAGTTACTAGCGGGAGGCGCTACGAGCAGTACTTC	CASSLVTSGRRYEQYF
TRBV7-2	.	TRBJ2-3	.	TGTGCCAGCAGCTTAATCGGGAGATTTACAGATACGCAGTATTTT	CASSLIGRFTDTQYF
TRBV27	many	TRBJ2-7	TRBD2	TGTGCCAGCAGTTCCGGACACGTAGCGGGAGGCGACGAGCAGTACTTC	CASSSGHVAGGDEQYF
TRBV6-1	.	TRBJ1-2	.	TGTGCCAGCAGTGAACTGGGGGGTAGAGTGTATGGCTACACCTTC	CASSELGGRVYGYTF
TRBV5-8	.	TRBJ1-2	TRBD1	TGTGCCAGCAGCTCGCGGAGACAGGGCGCTAACTATGGCTACACCTTC	CASSSRRQGANYGYTF
TRBV4-2	.	TRBJ1-1	TRBD1	TGTGCCAGCAGCCGCGAGCAGGGGGAGAACACTGAAGCTTTCTTT	CASSREQGENTEAFF
TRBV5-6	.	TRBJ2-1	.	TGTGCCAGCAGCTTAATAGCGGTCAATGAGCAGTTCTTC	CASSLIAVNEQFF
TRBV7-9	.	TRBJ2-3	TRBD2	TGTGCCAGCAGCCTTCTTCCTAGCGGAGGACCAGATACGCAGTATTTT	CASSLLPSGGPDTQYF
TRBV27	.	TRBJ1-1	TRBD1	TGTGCCAGCAGTCCTGTAAGGGGGCGCGACACTGAAGCTTTCTTT	CASSPVRGRDTEAFF
TRBV7-2	.	TRBJ2-7	TRBD2	TGTGCCAGCAGCTTAGAACTAGCGGGAGGGAACGAGCAGTACTTC	CASSLELAGGNEQYF
TRBV28	.	TRBJ1-3	.	TGTGCCAGCAGTTTAGGGACATCTGGAAACACCATATATTTT	CASSLGTSGNTIYF
TRBV6-1	.	TRBJ2-7	TRBD2	TGTGCCAGCAGGAGGGGATCGGGACTAGATTACGAGCAGTACTTC	CASRRGSGLDYEQYF
TRBV28	.	TRBJ2-7	.	TGTGCCAGCAGTTCGGGGGGCAACCACGAGCAGTACTTC	CASSSGGNHEQYF
TRBV7-9	.	TRBJ1-2	TRBD1	TGTGCCAGCAGTCGTATACAGGGGGCGCAGGGCTACACCTTC	CASSRIQGAQGYTF
TRBV7-2	.	TRBJ2-7	TRBD2	TGTGCCAGCAGTTACTGGCGGGGGGACTACGAGCAGTACTTC	CASSYWRGDYEQYF
TRBV28	.	TRBJ1-1	.	TGTGCCAGCATCCAAACCAACAGGGCTTTCTTT	CASIQTNRAFF
TRBV28	.	TRBJ2-1	TRBD2	TGTATTTCCGCTAGCGGGAGGTCCTACAATGAGCAGTTCTTC	CISASGRSYNEQFF
TRBV21-1	.	TRBJ2-1	.	TGTGCCAGCAGCAAATCAGAGGCAGTAAATGAGCAGTTCTTC	CASSKSEAVNEQFF
TRBV2	.	TRBJ2-5	.	TGTGCCAGCAGACACTCGGTAGGGGGAAGAGGGGAGACCCAGTACTTC	CASRHSVGGRGETQYF
TRBV29-1	few	TRBJ2-7	.	TGCAGCGTTGGATATAGGGAGGTCGAGCAGTACTTC	CSVGYREVEQYF
TRBV5-4	.	TRBJ2-7	TRBD1	TGTGCCAGCAGCTTAAAAGGGGGCCGCTACGAGCAGTACTTC	CASSLKGGRYEQYF
TRBV7-9	.	TRBJ1-5	.	TGTGCCAGCAGCTTATCGGAGCAGCCCCAGCATTTT	CASSLSEQPQHF
TRBV7-3	.	TRBJ2-1	.	TGTGCCAGCAGCTGGACAGCGTACAATGAGCAGTTCTTC	CASSWTAYNEQFF
TRBV7-8	once	TRBJ2-5	.	TGTGCCAGCAGCTTCCGGCGACAGGTCGTAGACTTC	CASSFRRQVVDF
TRBV10-1	.	TRBJ1-3	TRBD1	TGCGCCAGCAGGGGGGGACAGGCGAGCTCTGGAAACACCATATATTTT	CASRGGQASSGNTIYF